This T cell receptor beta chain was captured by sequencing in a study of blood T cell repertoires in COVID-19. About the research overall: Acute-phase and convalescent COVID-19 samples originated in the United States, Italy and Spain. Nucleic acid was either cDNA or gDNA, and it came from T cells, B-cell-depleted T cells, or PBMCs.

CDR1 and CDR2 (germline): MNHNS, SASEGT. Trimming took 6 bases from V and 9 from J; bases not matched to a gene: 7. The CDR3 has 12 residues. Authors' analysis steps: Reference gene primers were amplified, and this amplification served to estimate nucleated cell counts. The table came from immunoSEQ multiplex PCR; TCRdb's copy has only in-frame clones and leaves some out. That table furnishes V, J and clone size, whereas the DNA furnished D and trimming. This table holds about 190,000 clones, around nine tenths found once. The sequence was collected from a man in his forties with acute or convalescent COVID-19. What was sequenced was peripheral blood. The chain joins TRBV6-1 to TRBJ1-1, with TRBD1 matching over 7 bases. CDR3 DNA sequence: TGTGCCAGCAGCCCACGGACAGGAAAAGCTTTCTTT. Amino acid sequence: CASSPRTGKAFF.